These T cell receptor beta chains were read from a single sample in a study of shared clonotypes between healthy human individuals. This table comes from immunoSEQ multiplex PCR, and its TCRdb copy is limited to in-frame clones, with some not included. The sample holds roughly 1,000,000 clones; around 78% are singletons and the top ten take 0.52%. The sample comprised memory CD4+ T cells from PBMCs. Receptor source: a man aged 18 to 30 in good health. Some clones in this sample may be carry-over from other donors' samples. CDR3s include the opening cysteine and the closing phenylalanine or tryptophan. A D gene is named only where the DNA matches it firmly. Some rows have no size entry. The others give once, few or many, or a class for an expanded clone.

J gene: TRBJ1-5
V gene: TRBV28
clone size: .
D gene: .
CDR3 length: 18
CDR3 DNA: TGTGCCAGCAGTTTATGGCCTGGGGCTGAAAAAACCAATCAGCCCCAGCATTTT
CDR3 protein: CASSLWPGAEKTNQPQHF

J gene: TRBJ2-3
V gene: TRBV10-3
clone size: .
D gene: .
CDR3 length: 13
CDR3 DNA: TGTGCCATCAGCCTGGGAGCCCCCGATACGCAGTATTTT
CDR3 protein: CAISLGAPDTQYF

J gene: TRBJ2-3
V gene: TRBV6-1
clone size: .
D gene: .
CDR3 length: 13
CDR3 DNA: TGTGCCAGCAGGCGGCAGGGGTCAGATACGCAGTATTTT
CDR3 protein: CASRRQGSDTQYF

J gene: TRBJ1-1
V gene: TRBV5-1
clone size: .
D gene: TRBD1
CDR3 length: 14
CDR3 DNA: TGCGCCAGCAGCGGGCCGGACAGGGGGCGCCTAGCTTTCTTT
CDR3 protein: CASSGPDRGRLAFF

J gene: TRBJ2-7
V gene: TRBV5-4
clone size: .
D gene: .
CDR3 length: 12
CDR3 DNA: TGTGCCAGCAGCTTGACGAGGGGCGAGCAGTACTTC
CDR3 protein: CASSLTRGEQYF

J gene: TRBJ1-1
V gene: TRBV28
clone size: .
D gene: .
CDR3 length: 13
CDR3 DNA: TGTGCCAGCAGTTCAGGCAGGGGTCCTGAAGCTTTCTTT
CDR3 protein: CASSSGRGPEAFF

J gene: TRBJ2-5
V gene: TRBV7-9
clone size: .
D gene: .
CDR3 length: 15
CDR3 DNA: TGTGCCAGCAGCCCCGGGGGGCGGGGCCAAGAGACCCAGTACTTC
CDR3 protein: CASSPGGRGQETQYF

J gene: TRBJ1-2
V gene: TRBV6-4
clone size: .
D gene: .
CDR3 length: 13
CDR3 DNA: TGTGCCAGCAGTACTAGGACAGCATATGGCTACACCTTC
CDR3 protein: CASSTRTAYGYTF

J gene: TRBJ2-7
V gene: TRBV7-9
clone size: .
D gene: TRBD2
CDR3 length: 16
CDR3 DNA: TGTGCCAGCAGCTTAGCTCTAGCGGGAGCAGGCTACGAGCAGTACTTC
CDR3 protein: CASSLALAGAGYEQYF

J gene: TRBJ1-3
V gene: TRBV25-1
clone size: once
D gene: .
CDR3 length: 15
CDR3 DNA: TGTGCCAGCAGTGAATTGGGAGAAGCTGGAAACACCATATATTTT
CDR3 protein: CASSELGEAGNTIYF

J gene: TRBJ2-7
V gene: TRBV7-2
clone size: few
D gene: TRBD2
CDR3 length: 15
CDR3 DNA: TGTGCCAGCAGGCGATCCGGGACTAGCGGCTACGAGCAGTACTTC
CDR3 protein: CASRRSGTSGYEQYF

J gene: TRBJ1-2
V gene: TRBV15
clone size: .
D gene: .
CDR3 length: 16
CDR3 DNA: TGTGCCACCAGCAGAGATAGGGTGGGGGATGTTACGGGCTACACCTTC
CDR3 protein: CATSRDRVGDVTGYTF

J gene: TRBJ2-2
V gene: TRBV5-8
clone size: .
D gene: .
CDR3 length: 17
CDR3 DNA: TGTGCCAGCAGCTTGGCTGGCGGGCTCCGAAACACCGGGGAGCTGTTTTTT
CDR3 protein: CASSLAGGLRNTGELFF

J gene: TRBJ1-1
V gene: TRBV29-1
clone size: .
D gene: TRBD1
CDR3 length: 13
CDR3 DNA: TGCAGCACTAGCGGGACAGGGTTTACTGAAGCTTTCTTT
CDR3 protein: CSTSGTGFTEAFF

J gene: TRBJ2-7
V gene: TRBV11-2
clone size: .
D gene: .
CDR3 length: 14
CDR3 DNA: TGTGCCAGCAGCTTAAGCGTGCAGGGGAACGAGCAGTACTTC
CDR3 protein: CASSLSVQGNEQYF

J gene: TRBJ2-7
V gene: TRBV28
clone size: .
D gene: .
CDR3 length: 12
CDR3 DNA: TGTGCCACGTACAGCGAGACCTACGAGCAGTACTTC
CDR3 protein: CATYSETYEQYF

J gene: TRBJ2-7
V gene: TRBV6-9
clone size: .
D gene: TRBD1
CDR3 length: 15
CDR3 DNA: TGTGCCAGCAGCTCGGGATGGGACAGTTCCTACGAGCAGTACTTC
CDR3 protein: CASSSGWDSSYEQYF

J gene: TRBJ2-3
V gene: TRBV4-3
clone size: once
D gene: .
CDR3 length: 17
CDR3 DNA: TGCGCCAGCAGCCAACTCCCGCCACTTGGCTATTCGTATACGCAGTATTTT
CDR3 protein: CASSQLPPLGYSYTQYF

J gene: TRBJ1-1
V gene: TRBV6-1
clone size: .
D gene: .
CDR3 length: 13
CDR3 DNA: TGTGCCAGCAGCAACAGGGCTCGGACTGAAGCTTTCTTT
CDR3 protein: CASSNRARTEAFF

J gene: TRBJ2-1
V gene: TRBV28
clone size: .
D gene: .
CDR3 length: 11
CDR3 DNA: TGTGCCAGCATCAGGCTGAATGAGCAGTTCTTC
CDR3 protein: CASIRLNEQFF

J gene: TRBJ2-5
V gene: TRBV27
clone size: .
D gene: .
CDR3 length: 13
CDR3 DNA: TGTGCCAGCAAGACCGACGCCCAAGAGACCCAGTACTTC
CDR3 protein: CASKTDAQETQYF

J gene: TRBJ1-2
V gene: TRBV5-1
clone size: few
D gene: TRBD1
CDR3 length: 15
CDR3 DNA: TGCGCCAGCAGCTTGGATGTGCAGGGGGCGAGAGGCTACACCTTC
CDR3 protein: CASSLDVQGARGYTF

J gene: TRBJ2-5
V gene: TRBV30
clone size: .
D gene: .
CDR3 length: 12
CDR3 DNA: TGTGCCTGGAGTCCAGGGGGGGAGACCCAGTACTTC
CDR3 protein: CAWSPGGETQYF

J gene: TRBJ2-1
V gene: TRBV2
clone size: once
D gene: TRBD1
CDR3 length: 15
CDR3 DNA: TGTGCCAGCACGGGTCGGGACAGGGGGTCGCGTGAGCAGTTCTTC
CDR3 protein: CASTGRDRGSREQFF

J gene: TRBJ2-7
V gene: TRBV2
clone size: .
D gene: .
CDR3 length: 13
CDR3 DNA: TGTGCCAGCAGTGATAATACCTACTACGAGCAGTACTTC
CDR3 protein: CASSDNTYYEQYF

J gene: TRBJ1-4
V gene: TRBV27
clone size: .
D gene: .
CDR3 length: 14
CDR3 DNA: TGTGCCAGCAGTTTAGGGGAGGAGAGAGAAAAACTGTTTTTT
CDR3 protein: CASSLGEEREKLFF

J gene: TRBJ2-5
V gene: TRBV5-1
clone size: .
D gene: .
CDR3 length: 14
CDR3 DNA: TGCGCCAGCAGCTTGGGGGGAAACCAAGAGACCCAGTACTTC
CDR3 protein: CASSLGGNQETQYF

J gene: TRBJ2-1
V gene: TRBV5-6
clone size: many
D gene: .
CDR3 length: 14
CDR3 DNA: TGTGCCAGCAGCTTGTTAGACTCCTACAATGAGCAGTTCTTC
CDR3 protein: CASSLLDSYNEQFF

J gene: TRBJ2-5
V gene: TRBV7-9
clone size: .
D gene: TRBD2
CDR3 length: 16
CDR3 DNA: TGTGCCAGCAGCTTATACAGCGGGAGGGATGGTGAGACCCAGTACTTC
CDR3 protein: CASSLYSGRDGETQYF

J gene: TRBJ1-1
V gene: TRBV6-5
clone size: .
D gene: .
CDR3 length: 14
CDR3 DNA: TGTGCCAGCAGATTCCTACACGGGGCCACTGAAGCTTTCTTT
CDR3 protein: CASRFLHGATEAFF

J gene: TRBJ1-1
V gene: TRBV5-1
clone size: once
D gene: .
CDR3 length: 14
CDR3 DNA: TGCGCCAGCAGCTTGGAGGGCCGGCCCCAATCAGCTTTCTTT
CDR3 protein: CASSLEGRPQSAFF

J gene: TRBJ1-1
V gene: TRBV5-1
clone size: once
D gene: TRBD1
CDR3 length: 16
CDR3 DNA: TGCGCCAGCAGCCCCACCCCCGGACAGGGTGGCGCTGAAGCTTTCTTT
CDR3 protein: CASSPTPGQGGAEAFF

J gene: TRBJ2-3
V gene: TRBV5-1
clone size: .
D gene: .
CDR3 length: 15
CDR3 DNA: TGCGCCAGCAGCCTCTCGGTCACCTTGACAGATACGCAGTATTTT
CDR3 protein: CASSLSVTLTDTQYF

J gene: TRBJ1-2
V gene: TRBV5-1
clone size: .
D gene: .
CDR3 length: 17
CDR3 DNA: TGCGCCAGCAGCTTATTACTTTCCCAGGACTACTACTCTGGCTACACCTTC
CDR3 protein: CASSLLLSQDYYSGYTF

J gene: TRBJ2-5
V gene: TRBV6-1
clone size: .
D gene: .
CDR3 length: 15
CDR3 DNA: TGTGCCAGCAGTGTGTCTGGACACCTACAAGAGACCCAGTACTTC
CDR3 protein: CASSVSGHLQETQYF

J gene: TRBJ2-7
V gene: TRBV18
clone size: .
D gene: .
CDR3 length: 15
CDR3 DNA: TGTGCCAGCTCACCAAGGTACGGAGCCTCCTACGAGCAGTACTTC
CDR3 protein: CASSPRYGASYEQYF

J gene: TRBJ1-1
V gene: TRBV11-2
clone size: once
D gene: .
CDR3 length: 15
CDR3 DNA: TGTGCCAGCAGCTTCGTGGGGGGCCAACGGACTGAAGCTTTCTTT
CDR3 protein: CASSFVGGQRTEAFF

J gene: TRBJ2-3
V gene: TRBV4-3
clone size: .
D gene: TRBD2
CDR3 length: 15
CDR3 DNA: TGCGCCAGCAGCCCAGGGACTAGCGAGACAGATACGCAGTATTTT
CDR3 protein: CASSPGTSETDTQYF

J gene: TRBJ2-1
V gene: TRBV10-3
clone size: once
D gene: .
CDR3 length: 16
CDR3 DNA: TGTGCCATCAGTGAAGGGCCAGGGAACGGAGTTAATGAGCAGTTCTTC
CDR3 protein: CAISEGPGNGVNEQFF

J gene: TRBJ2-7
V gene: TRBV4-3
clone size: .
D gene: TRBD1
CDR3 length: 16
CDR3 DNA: TGCGCCAGCAGCCAAGAACTGACAGGGGGCTCCTACGAGCAGTACTTC
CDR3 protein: CASSQELTGGSYEQYF

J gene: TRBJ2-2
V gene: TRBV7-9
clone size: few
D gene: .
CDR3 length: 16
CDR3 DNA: TGTGCCAGCAGCCGATCTGATGGCCCCGGTGGGGGGGAGCTGTTTTTT
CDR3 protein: CASSRSDGPGGGELFF

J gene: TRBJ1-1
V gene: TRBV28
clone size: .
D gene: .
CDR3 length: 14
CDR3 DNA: TGTGCCAGCAGTTTTAAATACCTAAACACTGAAGCTTTCTTT
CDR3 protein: CASSFKYLNTEAFF

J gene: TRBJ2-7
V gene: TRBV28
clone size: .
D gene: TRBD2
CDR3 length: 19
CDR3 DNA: TGTGCCAGCAGTTTATGGACCTCTGGAGAGCGGGGGAGCTCCTACGAGCAGTACTTC
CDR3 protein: CASSLWTSGERGSSYEQYF

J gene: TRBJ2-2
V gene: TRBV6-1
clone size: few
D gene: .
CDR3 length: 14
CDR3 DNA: TGTGCCAGCCGGCGGGGAGCGAACACCGGGGAGCTGTTTTTT
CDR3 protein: CASRRGANTGELFF